The rows below give T cell receptor beta chains drawn from one sample of a study of T cells in Graves' hyperthyroidism and ophthalmopathy. TCRdb recomputed calls from the multiplex PCR reads with MiXCR, one row per CDR3 protein. The repertoire consists of about 420,000 distinct CDR3 sequences, with roughly an eighth occurring once and the leading ten covering about 5%. Sequencing was done on a sample of blood. These TCRs come from a woman under 30 with Graves' hyperthyroidism. CDR3s include the opening cysteine and the closing phenylalanine or tryptophan. D genes are given only for firm matches. Size tells how often a clone was seen (once, few, many) or the class of an expanded clone, and some rows leave it out.

TRBD1 | TRBJ2-7 | many | 14 | TRBV3-1 | TGTGCCAGCAGCCCCTGGACAGGGGACTACGAGCAGTACTTC | CASSPWTGDYEQYF
- | TRBJ1-1 | many | 15 | TRBV6-6 | TGTGCCAGCAGTTACGGTCAGCAGGGGAACACTGAAGCTTTCTTT | CASSYGQQGNTEAFF
- | TRBJ2-5 | few | 14 | TRBV15 | TGTGCCACCAGCAAAAGGGCGTCGCGAGAGACCCAGTACTTC | CATSKRASRETQYF
- | TRBJ2-7 | many | 11 | TRBV10-3 | TGTGCCATCAGTGGTCTAGGCGAGCAGTACTTC | CAISGLGEQYF
- | TRBJ2-5 | many | 14 | TRBV30 | TGTGCCTGGAGTCCCCAGGGCAGGGAGGAGACCCAGTACTTC | CAWSPQGREETQYF
- | TRBJ2-5 | many | 14 | TRBV2 | TGTGCCAGCAGTGTAAACAGGATTCAAGAGACCCAGTACTTC | CASSVNRIQETQYF
- | TRBJ1-5 | medium-sized | 15 | TRBV5-8 | TGTGCCAGCAGCTTGTCGTACAGGCCGAATCAGCCCCAGCATTTT | CASSLSYRPNQPQHF
- | TRBJ2-3 | many | 14 | TRBV6-2/TRBV6-3 | TGTGCCAGCAGTTATTTGAGAACCACAGATACGCAGTATTTT | CASSYLRTTDTQYF
TRBD2 | TRBJ2-3 | - | 16 | TRBV5-4 | TGTGCCAGCAGCTTTACTAGCGGGAGGGCAGCAGATACGCAGTATTTT | CASSFTSGRAADTQYF
- | TRBJ1-2 | many | 12 | TRBV30 | TGTGCCTGGAGTCTAGGGGACTATGGCTACACCTTC | CAWSLGDYGYTF
TRBD2 | TRBJ2-3 | many | 17 | TRBV11-2 | TGTGCCAGCAGCTTAGCTAGCGGGAGGGCCGGAACAGATACGCAGTATTTT | CASSLASGRAGTDTQYF
- | TRBJ2-1 | few | 14 | TRBV4-2 | TGTGCCAGCAGCCAAGAGACGTTTCCCAATGAGCAGTTCTTC | CASSQETFPNEQFF
- | TRBJ1-5 | many | 13 | TRBV30 | TGTGCCTGGAGTGTAAATGGACATCAGCCCCAGCATTTT | CAWSVNGHQPQHF
TRBD1 | TRBJ2-7 | many | 13 | TRBV20-1 | TGCAGTGCTAGAGACGGGACAGGTCACGAGCAGTACTTC | CSARDGTGHEQYF
TRBD2 | TRBJ2-7 | - | 15 | TRBV12-3/TRBV12-4 | TGTGCCAGCAGTTTAAGTGTGGGAGGGTCCTACGAGCAGTACTTC | CASSLSVGGSYEQYF
- | TRBJ2-3 | few | 15 | TRBV5-8 | TGTGCCAGCATGACGACGGGGCTGAGCACAGATACGCAGTATTTT | CASMTTGLSTDTQYF
TRBD2 | TRBJ2-1 | many | 16 | TRBV27 | TGTGCCAGCAGTTCACAGCGGGGGAGCTCCTACAATGAGCAGTTCTTC | CASSSQRGSSYNEQFF
TRBD1 | TRBJ2-6 | - | 18 | TRBV6-1 | TGTGCCAGCACGCAACACAGGGGGCCGGGGGCTGGGGCCAACGTCCTGACTTTC | CASTQHRGPGAGANVLTF
- | TRBJ2-2 | many | 14 | TRBV9 | TGTGCCAGCAATCTAGGACAGCACACCGGGGAGCTGTTTTTT | CASNLGQHTGELFF
TRBD1 | TRBJ1-2 | many | 14 | TRBV5-1 | TGCGCCAGCAGCTTGGCGCAGGGGGCTGATGGCTACACCTTC | CASSLAQGADGYTF
- | TRBJ2-2 | - | 17 | TRBV12-3/TRBV12-4 | TGTGCCAGCTCATCAACGGCCTCGAGGGTACTCACCGGGGAGCTGTTTTTT | CASSSTASRVLTGELFF
TRBD2 | TRBJ2-2 | - | 19 | TRBV7-9 | TGTGCCAGCAGCTCCCCGGGACTAGCGGGAGGGCCGGAGGCCGGGGAGCTGTTTTTT | CASSSPGLAGGPEAGELFF
- | TRBJ1-2 | many | 15 | TRBV3-1 | TGTGCCAGCAGCCGACACAGGAGACCTAACTATGGCTACACCTTC | CASSRHRRPNYGYTF
TRBD2 | TRBJ2-5 | few | 18 | TRBV4-1 | TGCGCCAGCAGCCCCTCGGGTGGGGGAGGGAACCAACAAGAGACCCAGTACTTC | CASSPSGGGGNQQETQYF
TRBD1 | TRBJ1-1 | many | 12 | TRBV2 | TGTGCCAGCGGATACAGGGGGACTGAAGCTTTCTTT | CASGYRGTEAFF
- | TRBJ1-5 | many | 15 | TRBV5-1 | TGCGCCAGCAGCTTCCTCCCCGGGGGCAATCAGCCCCAGCATTTT | CASSFLPGGNQPQHF